This TCR beta chain appears in the sequencing data of a study of T-cell memory formation after mild COVID-19. Broader study findings: CD4+ contracting clones were found mainly in CM and EM, and CD8+ ones in EMRA. The SARS-CoV-2 specificity of second-wave clones reaching peak at day 37 remained unverified.

CDR1 and CDR2 from the germline V gene are MNHEY and SVGEGT. The V end lost 4 bases, the J end lost 0 bases, and 4 bases lay between the germline ends. This CDR3 is built from 13 residues. This clonotype was picked up many times. The antigen remains undetermined. TCRdb re-called the 5' RACE reads through MiXCR, storing one row per CDR3 protein. The sample shows 300,000 to 350,000 distinct CDR3 sequences, about 13% of them seen only once. The chain links TRBV6-2 or TRBV6-3 to TRBJ2-1; D is uncertain. Sequenced material: PBMCs or a T cell subset sorted from them (not recorded which). The source of this sequence is a man aged 18 to 29 who had mild COVID-19 (a few samples of this study predate the infection). Cell type and time point are not known. In DNA form, the CDR3 reads TGTGCCAGCAGTTCTAGCTCCTACAATGAGCAGTTCTTC. Translating it yields CASSSSSYNEQFF.